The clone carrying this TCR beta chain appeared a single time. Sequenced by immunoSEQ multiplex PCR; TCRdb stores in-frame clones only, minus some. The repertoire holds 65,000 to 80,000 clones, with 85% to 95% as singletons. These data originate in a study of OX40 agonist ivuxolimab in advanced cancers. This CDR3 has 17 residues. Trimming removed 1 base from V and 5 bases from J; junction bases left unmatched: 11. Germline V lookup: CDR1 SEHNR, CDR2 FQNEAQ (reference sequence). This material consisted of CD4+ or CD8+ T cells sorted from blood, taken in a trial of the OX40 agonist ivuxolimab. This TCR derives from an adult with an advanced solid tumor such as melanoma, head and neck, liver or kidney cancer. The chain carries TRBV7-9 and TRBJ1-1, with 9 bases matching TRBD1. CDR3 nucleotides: TGTGCCAGCAGCTTAGTAGAGACAGGGGGGGTTAAGACTGAAGCTTTCTTT. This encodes CASSLVETGGVKTEAFF.